The sequence of this T cell receptor (beta chain) was determined in a study of cytomegalovirus exposure and HLA in healthy donors. Findings and limits, study-wide: Associated with cytomegalovirus, according to the listing, were 170 or so TCR beta chains.

PCR was performed using 60 Vbeta and 13 Jbeta primers. Some clones are missing from TCRdb's copy, which holds only in-frame ones; the method was immunoSEQ multiplex PCR. The sample carries 100,000 or so clones, 70% to 80% recorded once. A word on this clone: What it recognizes is unknown.

This CDR3 is 17 amino acids long. V was clipped by 3 bases and J by 3 bases; unmatched bases: 12. Per the germline V gene, CDR1 is KGHSH and CDR2 is LQKENI. The V and J genes are TRBV18 and TRBJ1-1, with 8 bases lining up with TRBD1. The sample taken for sequencing was PBMCs. The source is a woman in her forties in good health and CMV-seropositive. The CDR3 loop reads CASSPLMGQVEDTEAFF. The CDR3 DNA follows: TGTGCCAGCTCACCCCTAATGGGACAGGTTGAGGACACTGAAGCTTTCTTT.